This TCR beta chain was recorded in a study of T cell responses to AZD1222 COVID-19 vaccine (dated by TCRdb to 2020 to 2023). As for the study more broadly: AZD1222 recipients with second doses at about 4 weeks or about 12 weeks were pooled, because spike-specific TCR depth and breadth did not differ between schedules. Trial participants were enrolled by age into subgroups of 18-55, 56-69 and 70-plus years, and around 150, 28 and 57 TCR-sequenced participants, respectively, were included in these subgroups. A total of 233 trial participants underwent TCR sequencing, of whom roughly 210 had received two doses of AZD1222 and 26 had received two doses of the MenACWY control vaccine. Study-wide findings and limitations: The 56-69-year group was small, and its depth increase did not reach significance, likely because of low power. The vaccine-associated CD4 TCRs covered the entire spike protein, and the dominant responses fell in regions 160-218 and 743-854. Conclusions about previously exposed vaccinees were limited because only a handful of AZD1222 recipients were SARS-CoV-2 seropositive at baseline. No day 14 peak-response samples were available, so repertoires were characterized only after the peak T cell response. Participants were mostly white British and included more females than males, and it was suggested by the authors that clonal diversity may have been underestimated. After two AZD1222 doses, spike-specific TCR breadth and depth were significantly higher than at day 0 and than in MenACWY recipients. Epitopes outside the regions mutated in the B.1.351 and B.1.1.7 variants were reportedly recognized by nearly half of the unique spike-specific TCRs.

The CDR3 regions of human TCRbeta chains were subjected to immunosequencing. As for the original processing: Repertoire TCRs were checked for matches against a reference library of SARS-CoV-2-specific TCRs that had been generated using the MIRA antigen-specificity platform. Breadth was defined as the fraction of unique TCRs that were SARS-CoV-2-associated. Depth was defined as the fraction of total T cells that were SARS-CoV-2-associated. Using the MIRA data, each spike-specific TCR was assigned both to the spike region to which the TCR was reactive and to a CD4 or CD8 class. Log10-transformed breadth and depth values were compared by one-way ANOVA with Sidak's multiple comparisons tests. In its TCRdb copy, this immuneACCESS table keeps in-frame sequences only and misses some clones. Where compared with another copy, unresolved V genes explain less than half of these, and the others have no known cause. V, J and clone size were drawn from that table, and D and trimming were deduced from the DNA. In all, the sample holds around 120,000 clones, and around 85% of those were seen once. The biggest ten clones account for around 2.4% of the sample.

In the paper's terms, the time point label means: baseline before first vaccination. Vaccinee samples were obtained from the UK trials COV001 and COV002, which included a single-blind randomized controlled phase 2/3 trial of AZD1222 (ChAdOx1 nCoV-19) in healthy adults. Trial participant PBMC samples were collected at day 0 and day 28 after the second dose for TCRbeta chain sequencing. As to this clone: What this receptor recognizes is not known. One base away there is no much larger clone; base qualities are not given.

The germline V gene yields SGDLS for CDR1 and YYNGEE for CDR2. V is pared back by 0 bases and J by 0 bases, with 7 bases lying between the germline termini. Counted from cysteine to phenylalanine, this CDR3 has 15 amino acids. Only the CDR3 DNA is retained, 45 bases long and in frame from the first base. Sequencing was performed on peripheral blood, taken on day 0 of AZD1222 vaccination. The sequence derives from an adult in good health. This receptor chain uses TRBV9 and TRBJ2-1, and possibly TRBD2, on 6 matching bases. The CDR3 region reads CASSVGRGSYNEQFF. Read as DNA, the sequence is TGTGCCAGCAGCGTAGGGCGGGGCTCCTACAATGAGCAGTTCTTC.